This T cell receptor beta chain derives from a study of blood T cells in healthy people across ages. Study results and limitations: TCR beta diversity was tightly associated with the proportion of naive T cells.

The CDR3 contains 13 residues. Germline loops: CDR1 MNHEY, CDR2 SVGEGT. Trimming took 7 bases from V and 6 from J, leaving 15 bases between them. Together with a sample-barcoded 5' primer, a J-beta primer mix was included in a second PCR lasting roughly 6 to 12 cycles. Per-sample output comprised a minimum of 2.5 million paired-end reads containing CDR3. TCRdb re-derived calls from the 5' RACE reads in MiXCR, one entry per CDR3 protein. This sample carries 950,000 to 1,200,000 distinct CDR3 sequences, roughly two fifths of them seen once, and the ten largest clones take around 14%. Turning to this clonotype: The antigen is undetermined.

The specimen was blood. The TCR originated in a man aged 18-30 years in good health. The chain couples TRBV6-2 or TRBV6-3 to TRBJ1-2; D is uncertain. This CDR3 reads CASIRPGIDGYTF. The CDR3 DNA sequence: TGTGCCAGCATTCGACCGGGAATTGATGGCTACACCTTC.